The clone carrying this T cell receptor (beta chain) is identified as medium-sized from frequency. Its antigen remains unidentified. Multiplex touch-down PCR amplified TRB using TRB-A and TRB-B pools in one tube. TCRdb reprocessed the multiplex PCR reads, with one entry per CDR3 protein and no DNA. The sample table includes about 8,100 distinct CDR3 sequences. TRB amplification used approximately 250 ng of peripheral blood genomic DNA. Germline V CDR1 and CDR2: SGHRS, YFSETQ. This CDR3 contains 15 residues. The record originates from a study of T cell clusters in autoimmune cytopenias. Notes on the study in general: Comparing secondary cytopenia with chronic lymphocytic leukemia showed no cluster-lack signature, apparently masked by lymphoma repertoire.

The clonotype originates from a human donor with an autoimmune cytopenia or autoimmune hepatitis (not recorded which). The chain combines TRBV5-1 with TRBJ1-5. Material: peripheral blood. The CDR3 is CASSMTAYSNQPQHF.